The 26 T cell receptor beta chains below all came from one sample that was sequenced in a study of T-cell reconstitution after alpha-beta-depleted transplantation in children. Unique molecular identifiers were incorporated when the TCRbeta library was constructed. TCRdb recomputed calls from the PCR reads with MiXCR, one row per CDR3 protein. The sample shows 150,000 to 200,000 distinct CDR3 sequences, about 6.4% of them seen only once. The sample in question was PBMCs from the stem cell graft donor, obtained from the stem cell graft. These TCRs come from a human donor who donated a stem cell graft to a child with Wiskott-Aldrich syndrome.

This clonotype came up many times. The chain employs TRBV7-9 and TRBJ1-1; D is ambiguous. Germline V lookup: CDR1 SEHNR, CDR2 FQNEAQ (reference sequence). CDR3 length equals 15 residues. Trimming cost V 0 bases and J 0 bases, with 8 bases left between them. CDR3 loop: CASSLAIGVNTEAFF. The DNA for the CDR3 is TGTGCCAGCAGCTTAGCCATCGGGGTGAACACTGAAGCTTTCTTT.

This clonotype showed up just a few times. CDR3 protein: CASSPQGGGSPEQYF. CDR3 in DNA: TGTGCCAGCAGCCCTCAAGGGGGCGGCTCCCCCGAGCAGTACTTC. V usage is TRBV14 and J usage is TRBJ2-7; 7 positions match TRBD1. Germline values: CDR1 SGHDN, CDR2 FVKESK. V shed 4 bases, J shed 6 bases, and the junction held 12 bases outside the gene matches. The CDR3 is 15 residues long.

In its sample, this clonotype was seen many times. CDR3 DNA sequence: TGCGCCAGCAGCTCACCACAGGGCACTAATGAAAAACTGTTTTTT. It codes for CASSSPQGTNEKLFF. The rearrangement joins TRBV4-1 to TRBJ1-4; possible D gene TRBD1, 6 bases. With 5 bases removed from V and 2 bases from J, the gap between germline ends came to 12 bases. The CDR3 is 15 amino acids. Germline V lookup: CDR1 MGHRA, CDR2 YSYEKL.

This clonotype was counted ten times or more. The J gene is TRBJ2-7, the V gene TRBV5-1; 8 positions agree with TRBD2. In germline, CDR1 is SGHRS, CDR2 YFSETQ. The CDR3 length is 13 residues. With V trimmed by 4 bases and J by 2 bases, 2 bases remained unmatched. CDR3: CASSPGGAYEQYF. CDR3 coding DNA: TGCGCCAGCAGCCCCGGGGGGGCCTACGAGCAGTACTTC. The whole variable domain, filled in from reference TRBV5-1 and TRBJ2-7, reads KAGVTQTPRYLIKTRGQQVTLSCSPISGHRSVSWYQQTPGQGLQFLFEYFSETQRNKGNFPGRFSGRQFSNSRSEMNVSTLELGDSALYLCASSPGGAYEQYFGPGTRLTVT.

For this clonotype: One base away lies a much larger clone, so this may be a sequencing read error. The chain recombines TRBV2 with TRBJ2-2; D possibly matches TRBD1 or TRBD2 (5 bases each). Germline CDR1 reads SNHLY; CDR2 reads FYNNEI. The germline V and J ends were trimmed by 4 bases and 3 bases, with 12 bases remaining between them. CDR3 length: 15 residues. Written as DNA, the CDR3 is TGTGCCAGCAGTGGTCCGGGACGCGACACCGGGGAGCTGTTTTTT. It is translated as CASSGPGRDTGELFF.

This clonotype came up many times. This chain links TRBV29-1 with TRBJ2-3; no clear D. Germline V lookup: CDR1 SQVTM, CDR2 ANQGSEA. CDR3 length equals 11 residues. The V end was cut by 3 bases, the J end by 6 bases, with 7 bases between. This CDR3 reads CSVDRSDTQYF. In DNA form, the CDR3 reads TGCAGCGTTGATCGGTCGGATACGCAGTATTTT.

There are many counts of this clonotype. The J gene is TRBJ2-1, the V gene TRBV5-5; D possibly matches TRBD1 or TRBD2 (5 bases each). CDR3 length: 16 residues. V was trimmed by 4 bases and J by 2 bases, leaving 16 bases between them. CDR1 is SGHKS, CDR2 YYEKEE, per germline (reference sequence). The DNA of the CDR3 is TGTGCCAGCAGCCCGCCCATGAGGGGCACCTACAATGAGCAGTTCTTC. Residues: CASSPPMRGTYNEQFF.

This clonotype was seen only a few times. V gene TRBV6-2 or TRBV6-3 combines with J gene TRBJ1-5, with D uncertain. With 6 bases removed from V and 0 bases from J, the gap between germline ends came to 6 bases. The CDR3 is made up of 13 amino acids. CDR1 is MNHEY, CDR2 SVGEGT, per germline. The CDR3 DNA sequence: TGTGCCAGCAGGGAGTATAGCAATCAGCCCCAGCATTTT. It is translated as CASREYSNQPQHF.

This clonotype was picked up many times. The chain links TRBV12-3 or TRBV12-4 to TRBJ2-3; tentatively, D is TRBD1 (6 bases). The CDR3 loop spans 15 amino acids. V was shortened by 4 bases and J by 2 bases, with 13 bases between the two germline ends. DNA of the CDR3: TGTGCCAGCAGTTGGGAGACAGGACCCACAGATACGCAGTATTTT. Translated: CASSWETGPTDTQYF.

This clonotype showed up many times. The chain employs TRBV12-3 or TRBV12-4 and TRBJ2-7, with TRBD2 matching over 12 bases. The CDR3 consists of 14 residues. J was trimmed by 5 bases and V by 5 bases; bases with no gene match: 4. Here the CDR3 DNA reads TGTGCCAGCAGTCCCCTAGCGGGGGGGCACGAGCAGTACTTC. Amino acids: CASSPLAGGHEQYF.

A note on this clonotype: This may arise from a read error, as a much more abundant clone is one base away. The V gene is TRBV12-3 or TRBV12-4, the J gene TRBJ2-7, with 7 bases lining up with TRBD2. The CDR3 is 15 amino acids. V was clipped by 8 bases and J by 5 bases; unmatched bases: 15. The CDR3 region is CASLPGGSGWNEQYF. The CDR3 region has the DNA TGTGCCAGCCTTCCCGGGGGGTCAGGGTGGAACGAGCAGTACTTC.

This clonotype was observed many times. CDR3 nucleotides: TGCAGCGTTGCTGGCGGAAGAACAAACTATGGCTACACCTTC. Protein product: CSVAGGRTNYGYTF. The rearrangement links TRBV29-1 to TRBJ1-2; D is uncertain. V was cut by 4 bases and J by 2 bases, with 14 bases left in between. Germline CDR1 is SQVTM and CDR2 is ANQGSEA. The CDR3 contains 14 residues.

This clonotype showed up many times. The chain has TRBV20-1 and TRBJ2-7; possibly TRBD2 for D (5 bases). V was pared by 5 bases and J by 4 bases, with 18 bases between. Germline V lookup: CDR1 DFQATT, CDR2 SNEGSKA (reference sequence). This CDR3 contains 14 residues. The CDR3 DNA follows: TGCAGTGCTGGGAAGATTGGGGAGAAATACGAGCAGTACTTC. Protein sequence: CSAGKIGEKYEQYF.

Ten or more counts support this clonotype. V gene TRBV12-3 or TRBV12-4 combines with J gene TRBJ1-1; D call uncertain. The V end lost 4 bases, the J end lost 8 bases, and 14 bases lay between the germline ends. This CDR3 spans 13 amino acids. The CDR3 DNA sequence: TGTGCCAGCAGTTATAGCCTGAGATTCGAAGCTTTCTTT. Protein: CASSYSLRFEAFF.

This clonotype was recorded at least ten times. J is TRBJ1-2 and V is TRBV12-3 or TRBV12-4, with no clear D. Trimming cost V 7 bases and J 3 bases, with 15 bases left between them. The CDR3 is 14 residues long. The CDR3 coding sequence is TGTGCCAGCACCCGAGGGTCTATAGACTATGGCTACACCTTC. It encodes CASTRGSIDYGYTF.

The sample holds many counts of this clonotype. The V and J genes are TRBV5-1 and TRBJ2-4; 9 bases map to TRBD1. Germline V CDR1 and CDR2: SGHRS, YFSETQ. CDR3 length: 17 residues. V shed 4 bases and J 2 bases; nucleotides not matched to a gene: 10. As DNA, the CDR3 is TGCGCCAGCAGCGGAGTGGGACAGGGATTGACCAAAAACATTCAGTACTTC. Residues: CASSGVGQGLTKNIQYF.

This clonotype was observed many times. This chain uses TRBV12-5 with TRBJ1-5; D perhaps matches TRBD1 (6 bases). CDR3 length: 13 residues. The V gene's germline CDR1 is LGHNT and CDR2 FRNRAP. The ends were cut back, 8 bases at V and 3 bases at J, with 11 bases in the middle. The CDR3 DNA is TGTGCTAGTTCTCCAGGGGACAATCAGCCCCAGCATTTT. Amino acids: CASSPGDNQPQHF. The whole variable domain, filled in from reference TRBV12-5 and TRBJ1-5, reads DARVTQTPRHKVTEMGQEVTMRCQPILGHNTVFWYRQTMMQGLELLAYFRNRAPLDDSGMPKDRFSAEMPDATLATLKIQPSEPRDSAVYFCASSPGDNQPQHFGDGTRLSIL.

This clonotype appeared many times. The chain has TRBV20-1 and TRBJ2-7; TRBD2 matches at 10 bases. The CDR3 length is 13 residues. Germline V gene lookup returns CDR1 DFQATT and CDR2 SNEGSKA (reference sequence). The junction had 7 bases not matched to a gene; V was cut back by 5 bases and J by 6 bases. CDR3 bases: TGCAGTGCTCAGCTAGCGGGAGTTCGCGAGCAGTACTTC. Translating gives CSAQLAGVREQYF.

This clonotype came up many times. The V and J genes are TRBV20-1 and TRBJ2-1, with D hard to call. The germline V gene has CDR1 DFQATT and CDR2 SNEGSKA (reference sequence). The CDR3 loop spans 10 amino acids. Between the trimmed V and J ends, which lost 2 bases and 13 bases, there was a span of 9 bases. CDR3 coding DNA: TGCAGTGCTAGATTTGGAGTACAGTTCTTC. Its translation: CSARFGVQFF.

This clonotype was detected many times. This rearrangement joins TRBV9 to TRBJ1-2; tentatively, D is TRBD1 (5 bases). The germline gives CDR1 SGDLS, CDR2 YYNGEE. The CDR3 is 11 amino acids. Between the trimmed V and J ends, which lost 7 bases and 4 bases, there was a span of 8 bases. CDR3 protein: CASGGGYGYTF. Here the CDR3 DNA reads TGTGCCAGCGGGGGGGGCTATGGCTACACCTTC.

This clonotype was observed many times. The V call is TRBV3-1, the J call TRBJ1-1, with D unclear. The CDR3 is 14 amino acids. V lost 1 base and J 4 bases, leaving 10 bases between the germline ends. Germline V lookup: CDR1 LGHDT, CDR2 YNNKEL (reference sequence). CDR3 nucleotide sequence: TGTGCCAGCAGCCAAGGGGCGGGGAGCACTGAAGCTTTCTTT. The encoded protein is CASSQGAGSTEAFF.

This clonotype was picked up a small number of times. The genes are TRBV28 and TRBJ2-7, with 9 bases identical to TRBD1. The CDR3 spans 17 residues. The germline CDR1 and CDR2 sequences are MDHEN and SYDVKM. V shed 6 bases, J shed 2 bases, and the junction held 14 bases outside the gene matches. The CDR3 protein is CASSQLQYRGRAYEQYF. In DNA form, the CDR3 reads TGTGCCAGCAGCCAACTCCAATACAGGGGGCGCGCCTACGAGCAGTACTTC.

This clonotype was recorded at least ten times. The V gene is TRBV4-3, the J gene TRBJ2-2, with D perhaps TRBD2 (6 bases). The CDR3 is 15 residues long. V lost 4 bases to trimming and J lost 7 bases, with 16 bases between them. Germline V gene sequence: CDR1 LGHNA, CDR2 YSLEER. The CDR3 region is CASSPDYAASGELFF. The CDR3 DNA is TGCGCCAGCAGCCCGGACTATGCGGCGAGCGGGGAGCTGTTTTTT.

The sample holds many counts of this clonotype. The rearrangement links TRBV10-3 to TRBJ1-5, with 9 bases identical to TRBD1. V was pared by 10 bases and J by 5 bases, with 9 bases of the junction left unmatched. This CDR3 is built from 14 residues. Germline V gene data show CDR1 as ENHRY and CDR2 as SYGVKD. The CDR3 is CATRGDRVDQPQHF. The CDR3 region has the DNA TGTGCCACCAGGGGGGACAGGGTTGATCAGCCCCAGCATTTT.

This clonotype has ten or more counts. The chain is built from TRBV18 and TRBJ2-4; TRBD2 matches 10 bases. The germline V gene encodes CDR1 KGHSH and CDR2 LQKENI. Losses at the gene ends were 10 bases for V and 6 bases for J; bases not matched to a gene: 9. The CDR3 sequence is 14 residues long. The CDR3 sequence is CATSGGPLRNIQYF. CDR3 in DNA: TGTGCCACTAGCGGGGGCCCCTTAAGAAACATTCAGTACTTC.

The sample holds many counts of this clonotype. The chain has TRBV5-1 and TRBJ2-7; 10 bases align to TRBD2. The ends lost 0 bases at V and 4 bases at J; junction bases unmatched: 1. CDR3 length equals 14 residues. The germline V gene has CDR1 SGHRS and CDR2 YFSETQ. The CDR3 protein is CASSLVLAGYEQYF. The CDR3 coding sequence is TGCGCCAGCAGCTTGGTACTAGCGGGATACGAGCAGTACTTC.